This T cell receptor (beta chain) is drawn from a study of control samples from healthy donors and cancer patients. This clone was found a few times. Profiled with immunoSEQ multiplex PCR; TCRdb holds only in-frame clones, not every one. The sample comprises 110,000 to 150,000 clones, around 85% of which are singletons, and just over 8.5% rests with the top ten. CDR3 size: 11 residues. The V and J ends lost 3 bases and 6 bases respectively, with 8 bases between them. Looked up from germline, CDR1 is GTSNPN and CDR2 is SVGIG (reference sequence). The TCR originated in a woman in her thirties in good health. The chain carries TRBV30 and TRBJ1-2; D call uncertain. Sequencing used blood. In DNA, the CDR3 is TGTGCCTGGAGCGCGGTCGATGGCTACACCTTC. It is translated as CAWSAVDGYTF.